The subject of this entry is one T cell receptor beta chain. Its target is unknown. Every patient relapsed after autologous stem cell transplantation, and brentuximab vedotin exposure varied. Germline V gives CDR1 SGHNT, CDR2 YYREEE (reference sequence). The CDR3 has 14 amino acids. Trimming left V 2 bases short and J 5 bases short, with 10 bases between. The sample is drawn from a study of PD-1 blockade in classical Hodgkin lymphoma. Study results and caveats: The diversity seen at baseline in complete responders resembled that of newly diagnosed patients. CD4+ but not CD8+ TCR diversity rose significantly by C4D1.

This table comes from immunoSEQ multiplex PCR, and its TCRdb copy is limited to in-frame clones, with some not included. This sample has 75,000 to 100,000 clones; roughly 88% occur once, and the top ten carry 12%. The chain employs TRBV5-4 and TRBJ1-4; D may be TRBD1 (5 bases). Source: peripheral blood mononuclear cells (PBMCs), taken at baseline. The TCR sequence derives from a human donor with classical Hodgkin lymphoma. The CDR3 protein is CASSFKGANEKLFF. The CDR3 DNA is TGTGCCAGCAGCTTCAAAGGGGCGAATGAAAAACTGTTTTTT.